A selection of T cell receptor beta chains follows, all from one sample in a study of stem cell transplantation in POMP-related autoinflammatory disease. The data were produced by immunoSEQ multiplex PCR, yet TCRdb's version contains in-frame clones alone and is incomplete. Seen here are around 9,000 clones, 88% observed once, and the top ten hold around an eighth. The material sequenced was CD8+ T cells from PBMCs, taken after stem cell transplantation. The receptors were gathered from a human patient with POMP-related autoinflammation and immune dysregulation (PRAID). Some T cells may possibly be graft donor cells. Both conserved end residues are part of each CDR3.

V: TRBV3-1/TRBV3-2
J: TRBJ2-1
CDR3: CASSQSSRRDNEQFF

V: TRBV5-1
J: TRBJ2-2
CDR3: CASGGLTGISTGELFF

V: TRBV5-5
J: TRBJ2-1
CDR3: CASSLSLATYNEQFF

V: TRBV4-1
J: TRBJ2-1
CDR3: CASSQGGEQFF

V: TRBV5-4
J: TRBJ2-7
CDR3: CASSLGYEQYF

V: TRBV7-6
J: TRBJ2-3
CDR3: CASSAASDTQYF

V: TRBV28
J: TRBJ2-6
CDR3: CASSPSVLAGRSGANVLTF

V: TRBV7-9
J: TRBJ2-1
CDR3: CASSPPLAIVDDEQFF

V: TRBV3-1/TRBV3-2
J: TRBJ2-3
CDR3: CATGPIGPDTQYF

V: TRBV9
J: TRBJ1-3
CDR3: CASSATPTGPPQDTIYF

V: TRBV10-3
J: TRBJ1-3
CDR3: CAISLVVVETWLDRNTIYF

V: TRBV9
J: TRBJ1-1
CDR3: CASSMTVTEAFF

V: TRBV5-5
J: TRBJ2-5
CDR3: CASSWGGGQETQYF

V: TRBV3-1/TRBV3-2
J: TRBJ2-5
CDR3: CASSQRGIQETQYF

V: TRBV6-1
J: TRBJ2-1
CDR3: CASSEKIQGYNEQFF

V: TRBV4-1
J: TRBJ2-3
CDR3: CASSQDGGDRVTDTQYF

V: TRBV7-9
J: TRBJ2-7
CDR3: CASSGARYEQYF

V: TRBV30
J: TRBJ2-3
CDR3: CAWSWGKTTDTQYF

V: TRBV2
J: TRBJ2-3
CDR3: CASSVRNRDRGVSDTQYF

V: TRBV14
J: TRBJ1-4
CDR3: CASSQFKNIKAGEKLFF

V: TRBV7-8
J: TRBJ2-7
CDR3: CASSPGGWGSSYEQYF

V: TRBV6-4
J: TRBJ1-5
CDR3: CASTHGGWEPQHF

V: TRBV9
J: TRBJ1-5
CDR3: CASSVSGNSNQPQHF

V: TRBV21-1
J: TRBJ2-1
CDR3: CASIAGRLWNEQFF

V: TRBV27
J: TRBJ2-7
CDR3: CASSLGVSSYEQYF

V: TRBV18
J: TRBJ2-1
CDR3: CASSPVTLESYNEQFF

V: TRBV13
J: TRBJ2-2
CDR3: CASSSGPLRELFF

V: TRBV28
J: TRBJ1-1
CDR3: CASSLLGINTEAFF

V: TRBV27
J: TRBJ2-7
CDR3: CASSRGQGDISYEQYF

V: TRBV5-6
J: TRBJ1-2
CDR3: CASQTPLNYGYTF

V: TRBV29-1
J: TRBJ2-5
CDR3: CSVEVGMSETQYF

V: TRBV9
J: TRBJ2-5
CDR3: CASSVAGGWETQYF

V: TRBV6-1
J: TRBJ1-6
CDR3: CASSEVTGVSPLHF